This T cell receptor (beta chain) was captured by sequencing in a study of blood T cell repertoires in COVID-19. On the study more broadly: The samples span acute and convalescent COVID-19 from the United States, Italy and Spain. T cells, B-cell-depleted T cells, or PBMCs supplied cDNA or gDNA.

Per the study methods: Estimated nucleated cell counts came from reference gene primer amplification. The data were produced by immunoSEQ multiplex PCR, yet TCRdb's version contains in-frame clones alone and is incomplete. V and J calls and clone size follow that table, whereas D and trimming were derived from the DNA. The sample lists 98,000 or so clones, 75% to 90% occurring once. Germline V gene data show CDR1 as MDHEN and CDR2 as SYDVKM. Trimming cost V 5 bases and J 3 bases; bases outside gene matches: 8. The CDR3 is 15 amino acids. Sample: peripheral blood. This clonotype originated in a man aged 60 to 69 with acute or convalescent COVID-19. The J gene is TRBJ1-2, the V gene TRBV28, with 8 bases fitting TRBD1. CDR3 region: CASSPMDRVHYGYTF. The CDR3 DNA reads TGTGCCAGCAGTCCCATGGACAGGGTTCACTATGGCTACACCTTC.